This T cell receptor beta chain was profiled in a study of T cell responses to AZD1222 COVID-19 vaccine. General study points: It was only after the peak T cell response that any repertoires were sampled. Most donors were white British and more were female, and clonal diversity was possibly underestimated.

The V and J ends lost 4 bases and 6 bases, in that order; junction bases with no gene match: 8. There are 14 residues in the CDR3. Per the germline V gene, CDR1 is MDHEN and CDR2 is SYDVKM. Only in-frame clones appear in the TCRdb table, and some are missing; sequencing was by immunoSEQ multiplex PCR. This sample carries 120,000 to 150,000 clones, roughly 93% of them seen once, and the ten largest clones take more than 0.85%. Worth noting for this clone: Antigen specificity is unknown.

The chain combines TRBV28 with TRBJ2-7; TRBD1 matches 8 bases. This receptor was taken from an adult in good health. Sequenced here: peripheral blood, sampled on day 0 of MenACWY control vaccination. CDR3 bases: TGTGCCAGCAGTTCTCGACGGACAGGGCTCGAGCAGTACTTC. Protein product: CASSSRRTGLEQYF.